The following is a T cell receptor beta chain sequence with its context. These data come from a study of blood T cell repertoires in COVID-19. Study information: COVID-19 samples from acute and convalescent phases originated in the United States, Italy and Spain.

Clinical history as reported by participants underpinned cohort assignment. The assay was immunoSEQ multiplex PCR, and TCRdb's table has in-frame clones only and misses some. The table has fewer than 250,000 clones, about 91% seen once. The origin of this receptor is a woman in her forties or fifties with acute COVID-19. The sample was PBMCs or T cells enriched from blood (not recorded which).

CDR3 bases: TGTGCCAGCAGCCTGGGACTTTCTAATTCACCCCTCCACTTT. It translates to CASSLGLSNSPLHF. The chain recombines TRBV7-9 with TRBJ1-6, with a possible D match to TRBD1 (5 bases). V lost 5 bases to trimming and J lost 6 bases, with 11 bases between them. CDR1 is SEHNR and CDR2 is FQNEAQ in the germline V gene (reference sequence). The CDR3 covers 14 residues.